The 10 T cell receptor beta chains below come from one sample, sequenced in a study of cytotoxic CD8 clonotypes in ibrutinib-treated CLL. Method: immunoSEQ multiplex PCR; TCRdb's copy keeps in-frame clones and lacks some. The table records 300,000 or so clones, roughly 70% of them present only once. Sequencing used PBMCs, obtained after 36 months of ibrutinib treatment. These TCRs come from a human donor with chronic lymphocytic leukemia.

V gene TRBV5-1 combines with J gene TRBJ1-2, with TRBD1 as a possible D gene (5 bases). Germline V CDR1 and CDR2: SGHRS, YFSETQ. Trimming cost V 0 bases and J 8 bases, with 14 bases left between them. The CDR3 has 14 residues. The CDR3 bases are TGCGCCAGCAGCTTGGTCGTGAGGGGCGAGGGCTACACCTTC. It translates to CASSLVVRGEGYTF. The full variable domain, in which reference TRBV5-1 and TRBJ1-2 provide the parts outside the CDR3, is KAGVTQTPRYLIKTRGQQVTLSCSPISGHRSVSWYQQTPGQGLQFLFEYFSETQRNKGNFPGRFSGRQFSNSRSEMNVSTLELGDSALYLCASSLVVRGEGYTFGSGTRLTVV.

This clone was observed a single time. The chain links TRBV9 to TRBJ2-1, with a weak D call TRBD2 (5 bases). This CDR3 is built from 15 residues. Germline V lookup: CDR1 SGDLS, CDR2 YYNGEE. Deletions cut 2 bases from V and 9 bases from J, with 18 bases between. In nucleotides, the CDR3 is TGTGCCAGCAGCGTGTGGCACTCGGGGTCATTTGAGCAGTTCTTC. As protein: CASSVWHSGSFEQFF. The variable domain in full, with the rest retrieved from reference TRBV9 and TRBJ2-1, is DSGVTQTPKHLITATGQRVTLRCSPRSGDLSVYWYQQSLDQGLQFLIQYYNGEERAKGNILERFSAQQFPDLHSELNLSSLELGDSALYFCASSVWHSGSFEQFFGPGTRLTVL.

This sequence joins TRBV4-1 and TRBJ1-1, with D possibly TRBD1 on 5 matching bases. This CDR3 contains 16 residues. V was shortened by 1 base and J by 0 bases, with 12 bases between the two germline ends. The germline CDR1 and CDR2 sequences are MGHRA and YSYEKL. The CDR3 sequence is CASSQVSGALNTEAFF. The CDR3 DNA sequence: TGCGCCAGCAGCCAAGTTTCTGGGGCATTGAACACTGAAGCTTTCTTT.

This clone was seen a handful of times. The chain links TRBV7-9 to TRBJ2-7; maybe TRBD2 (5 bases). Germline lookup yields CDR1 SEHNR and CDR2 FQNEAQ (reference sequence). Trimming took off 1 base at V and 8 bases at J, with 9 bases between the two ends. CDR3 size: 12 residues. CDR3 DNA: TGTGCCAGCAGCTTAGTGTCGGGGAAGCAGTACTTC. Translating it yields CASSLVSGKQYF.

This chain links TRBV25-1 with TRBJ1-2; D may be TRBD1 (5 bases). The CDR3 is made up of 15 amino acids. V gave up 6 bases and J gave up 1 base, with 15 bases separating them. From germline, CDR1 is MGHDK and CDR2 SYGVNS. The CDR3 region has the DNA TGTGCCAGCAGCAAACCCGGGACTTATAACTATGGCTACACCTTC. Protein sequence: CASSKPGTYNYGYTF.

The chain has TRBV9 and TRBJ1-2, with TRBD1 identical over 8 bases. J was trimmed by 8 bases and V by 5 bases; bases with no gene match: 5. The CDR3 has 12 residues. Germline CDR1 is SGDLS and CDR2 is YYNGEE. The CDR3 loop reads CASRDRVQGYTF. DNA of the CDR3: TGTGCCAGCAGGGACAGGGTGCAGGGCTACACCTTC. Looking up the rest from reference TRBV9 and TRBJ1-2 gives the full variable domain: DSGVTQTPKHLITATGQRVTLRCSPRSGDLSVYWYQQSLDQGLQFLIQYYNGEERAKGNILERFSAQQFPDLHSELNLSSLELGDSALYFCASRDRVQGYTFGSGTRLTVV.

This chain connects TRBV29-1 to TRBJ2-7; maybe TRBD1 (6 bases). V was trimmed by 5 bases and J by 4 bases, leaving 9 bases between them. The CDR3 runs 11 residues. Germline lookup yields CDR1 SQVTM and CDR2 ANQGSEA. The CDR3 is CSVLGAYEQYF. CDR3 sequence (DNA): TGCAGCGTTCTGGGGGCTTACGAGCAGTACTTC.

In this sample, this clone turned up a few times. The V and J genes are TRBV29-1 and TRBJ2-1, with 9 bases aligning to TRBD1. Germline CDR1 and CDR2: SQVTM and ANQGSEA. CDR3 size: 12 residues. J lost 10 bases, V lost 4 bases, and 5 bases had no gene match. The CDR3 region is CSVGDREGEQFF. The DNA of the CDR3 is TGCAGCGTTGGGGACAGGGAGGGGGAGCAGTTCTTC.

V gene TRBV6-5 combines with J gene TRBJ1-1; unclear D gene. Germline assignment: CDR1 MNHEY and CDR2 SVGAGI. V lost 6 bases and J lost 0, with 14 bases in between. The CDR3 runs to 15 residues. The CDR3 loop is CASSHWGSMNTEAFF. The CDR3 bases are TGTGCCAGCAGCCATTGGGGATCAATGAACACTGAAGCTTTCTTT.

The V call is TRBV5-1, the J call TRBJ1-2; 9 bases match TRBD1. V shed 4 bases and J 7 bases; nucleotides not matched to a gene: 8. Germline CDR1 and CDR2: SGHRS and YFSETQ. The CDR3 runs to 14 residues. The CDR3 DNA is TGCGCCAGCAGCGAACCACAGGGGGCGTTTGGCTACACCTTC. It codes for CASSEPQGAFGYTF.